Each of the 32 T cell receptor beta chains below was sequenced from the same sample in a study of OX40 agonist ivuxolimab in advanced cancers. Sequenced by immunoSEQ multiplex PCR; TCRdb stores in-frame clones only, minus some. The table shows approximately 57,000 clones, with over 75% occurring only once. This specimen consisted of CD4+ or CD8+ T cells sorted from blood, obtained in a trial of the OX40 agonist ivuxolimab. Receptors were obtained from an adult with an advanced solid tumor such as melanoma, head and neck, liver or kidney cancer.

V gene TRBV30 combines with J gene TRBJ2-3; the D gene is possibly TRBD2 (7 bases). CDR1 is GTSNPN and CDR2 is SVGIG in the germline V gene (reference sequence). This CDR3 region has 17 residues. Trimming pared 0 bases from V and 3 bases from J, leaving 19 bases between. The CDR3 reads CAWSVLIKGGGTDTQYF. The CDR3 DNA sequence: TGTGCCTGGAGTGTACTAATAAAGGGAGGGGGAACAGATACGCAGTATTTT.

The J gene is TRBJ1-6, the V gene TRBV11-2; 7 nucleotides align to TRBD1. Germline V gene data show CDR1 as SGHAT and CDR2 as FQNNGV. V dropped 1 base and J dropped 6; count of bases not matched to a gene: 0. This CDR3 is built from 14 residues. The CDR3 region has the DNA TGTGCCAGCAGCTTAGGGGACAGTAATTCACCCCTCCACTTT. This gives the protein CASSLGDSNSPLHF. Full variable domain (missing parts from reference TRBV11-2 and TRBJ1-6): EAGVAQSPRYKIIEKRQSVAFWCNPISGHATLYWYQQILGQGPKLLIQFQNNGVVDDSQLPKDRFSAERLKGVDSTLKIQPAKLEDSAVYLCASSLGDSNSPLHFGNGTRLTVT.

The CDR3: CASSRSLAVGETQYF. DNA of the CDR3: TGTGCCAGCAGCCGATCACTAGCGGTTGGAGAGACCCAGTACTTC. The chain has TRBV7-6 and TRBJ2-5, with TRBD2 identical over 8 bases. This CDR3 region has 15 residues. Unmatched junction bases numbered 9, after V lost 5 bases and J lost 4 bases. Germline V lookup: CDR1 SGHVS, CDR2 FNYEAQ.

This clone appeared once. The chain couples TRBV6-5 to TRBJ1-2; D not resolved. Germline CDR1 and CDR2: MNHEY and SVGAGI. This CDR3 contains 14 residues. Trimming cost V 6 bases and J 8 bases, with 19 bases left between them. The CDR3 coding sequence is TGTGCCAGCAGCCTCGGGCCGGGGATGGAAGGCTACACCTTC. Amino acid sequence: CASSLGPGMEGYTF.

J is TRBJ2-3 and V is TRBV9; 9 nucleotides line up with TRBD2. Trimming cost V 0 bases and J 2 bases; bases outside gene matches: 7. This CDR3 spans 17 amino acids. CDR1 SGDLS and CDR2 YYNGEE come from the germline V gene. The CDR3 is CASSVEGLAGLTDTQYF. The CDR3 DNA reads as TGTGCCAGCAGCGTAGAGGGTCTAGCGGGACTCACAGATACGCAGTATTTT. The full variable domain, rest sourced from reference TRBV9 and TRBJ2-3, is DSGVTQTPKHLITATGQRVTLRCSPRSGDLSVYWYQQSLDQGLQFLIQYYNGEERAKGNILERFSAQQFPDLHSELNLSSLELGDSALYFCASSVEGLAGLTDTQYFGPGTRLTVL.

The chain couples TRBV4-3 to TRBJ2-1, with D uncertain. CDR1 is LGHNA and CDR2 is YSLEER in the germline V gene. Trimming cost V 1 base and J 10 bases, with 11 bases left between them. CDR3 size: 13 residues. This CDR3 is CASSQGGVGEQFF. CDR3 sequence (DNA): TGCGCCAGCAGCCAAGGTGGGGTAGGGGAGCAGTTCTTC.

The rearrangement joins TRBV6-5 to TRBJ1-1, with TRBD1 identical over 7 bases. The J segment lost 10 bases and the V segment lost 0 bases, leaving 5 bases of the junction unmatched. Germline V gene sequence: CDR1 MNHEY, CDR2 SVGAGI. The CDR3 spans 13 residues. The CDR3 sequence is CASSYSRDSRAFF. In DNA form, the CDR3 reads TGTGCCAGCAGTTACTCTAGGGACAGCCGAGCTTTCTTT.

The chain employs TRBV5-8 and TRBJ1-4; no reliable D call. The V gene's germline CDR1 is SGHTS and CDR2 YDEGEE. The CDR3 has 16 amino acids. The V and J ends lost 4 bases and 6 bases respectively, with 19 bases between them. The CDR3 DNA reads as TGTGCCAGCAGCCAAGCAGTTAGTTGGGAAGATGAAAAACTGTTTTTT. It encodes CASSQAVSWEDEKLFF.

This clone has only one observation. The CDR3 DNA reads as TGTGCCAGCAATGGGACAGGGGACCGGATTGGGCCCCAGCATTTT. This translates into CASNGTGDRIGPQHF. This chain links TRBV6-5 with TRBJ1-5; 10 bases line up with TRBD1. The CDR3 is made up of 15 amino acids. Germline CDR1 and CDR2: MNHEY and SVGAGI. V gave up 7 bases and J gave up 9 bases; unmatched junction bases: 12.

V and J are TRBV15 and TRBJ2-1; D is perhaps TRBD1 (6 bases). Deletions cut 0 bases from V and 5 bases from J, with 8 bases between. Germline CDR1 reads LNHNV; CDR2 reads YYDKDF (reference sequence). The CDR3 loop spans 14 amino acids. In nucleotides, the CDR3 is TGTGCCACCAGCAGAGATGGGACAAACAATGAGCAGTTCTTC. As protein: CATSRDGTNNEQFF.

This sequence joins TRBV5-8 and TRBJ1-5, with D possibly being TRBD1 (5 bases). V gave up 0 bases and J gave up 9 bases, with 7 bases separating them. Germline CDR1 and CDR2: SGHTS and YDEGEE. The CDR3 loop spans 12 amino acids. CDR3 in amino acids: CASSLGGGPQHF. For the CDR3, the DNA is TGTGCCAGCAGCTTGGGCGGGGGGCCCCAGCATTTT. The full variable domain, completed using reference TRBV5-8 and TRBJ1-5, is EAGVTQSPTHLIKTRGQQATLRCSPISGHTSVYWYQQALGLGLQFLLWYDEGEERNRGNFPPRFSGRQFPNYSSELNVNALELEDSALYLCASSLGGGPQHFGDGTRLSIL.

The chain joins TRBV11-2 to TRBJ2-2, with a tentative D call TRBD2 (6 bases). Germline V gene sequence: CDR1 SGHAT, CDR2 FQNNGV. This CDR3 comprises 17 residues. V was cut by 1 base and J by 4 bases, with 16 bases left in between. CDR3 region: CASSLGLPGVITGELFF. The DNA of the CDR3 is TGTGCCAGCAGCTTAGGTCTTCCGGGAGTGATCACCGGGGAGCTGTTTTTT.

The chain employs TRBV9 and TRBJ2-2; D perhaps matches TRBD1 (5 bases). CDR3 length: 14 residues. V shed 1 base and J shed 4 bases, with 8 bases lying between them. Germline V CDR1 and CDR2: SGDLS, YYNGEE. This CDR3 reads CASSVWGTTGELFF. The DNA for the CDR3 is TGTGCCAGCAGCGTATGGGGCACCACCGGGGAGCTGTTTTTT.

The rearrangement joins TRBV7-9 to TRBJ2-1; 10 bases match TRBD1. The CDR3 contains 15 residues. The germline V gene encodes CDR1 SEHNR and CDR2 FQNEAQ (reference sequence). The trim removed 4 bases at V and 7 bases at J, leaving 7 bases unmatched. This chain's CDR3 is CASSSGTGEENEQFF. The CDR3, as DNA: TGTGCCAGCAGCTCCGGGACAGGGGAGGAGAATGAGCAGTTCTTC.

This sequence joins TRBV11-2 and TRBJ1-2, with 7 bases identical to TRBD1. Germline V lookup: CDR1 SGHAT, CDR2 FQNNGV. The CDR3 contains 15 residues. The V segment lost 0 bases and the J segment 4 bases; nucleotides outside the gene matches: 5. CDR3 residues: CASSLETTGVYGYTF. CDR3 bases: TGTGCCAGCAGCTTAGAGACTACAGGGGTCTATGGCTACACCTTC.

The genes are TRBV7-9 and TRBJ2-7; 8 bases agree with TRBD1. Germline assignment: CDR1 SEHNR and CDR2 FQNEAQ (reference sequence). The CDR3 sequence is 15 residues long. The J segment lost 2 bases and the V segment lost 2 bases, leaving 5 bases of the junction unmatched. The CDR3 nucleotides read TGTGCCAGCAGCTTAACCGACAGGGGAGCCTACGAGCAGTACTTC. It is translated as CASSLTDRGAYEQYF.

The CDR3 region has the DNA TGTGCCAGCAAAACAGGGTTGGGAAACACCATATATTTT. Translation gives CASKTGLGNTIYF. The chain recombines TRBV5-4 with TRBJ1-3, with D tentatively TRBD1 (6 bases). V lost 6 bases, J lost 4 bases, and 11 bases lay in between. The CDR3 covers 13 residues. CDR1 is SGHNT and CDR2 is YYREEE in the germline V gene (reference sequence). The complete variable domain, with remaining parts taken from reference TRBV5-4 and TRBJ1-3, reads ETGVTQSPTHLIKTRGQQVTLRCSSQSGHNTVSWYQQALGQGPQFIFQYYREEENGRGNFPPRFSGLQFPNYSSELNVNALELDDSALYLCASKTGLGNTIYFGEGSWLTVV.

The J gene is TRBJ1-1, the V gene TRBV4-1; 7 bases line up with TRBD1. Trimming took 6 bases from V and 1 from J; bases not matched to a gene: 5. Germline CDR1 is MGHRA and CDR2 is YSYEKL. The CDR3 has 14 residues. The CDR3 loop reads CASSLQGSNTEAFF. The CDR3 bases are TGCGCCAGCAGTCTACAGGGGTCGAACACTGAAGCTTTCTTT.

The chain recombines TRBV6-5 with TRBJ2-7, with D hard to call. Germline V lookup: CDR1 MNHEY, CDR2 SVGAGI. V was trimmed by 0 bases and J by 4 bases, leaving 7 bases between them. There are 13 residues in the CDR3. CDR3 in amino acids: CASSYSPSYEQYF. Written as DNA, the CDR3 is TGTGCCAGCAGTTACTCCCCGTCATACGAGCAGTACTTC.

The chain joins TRBV27 to TRBJ2-1; 12 nucleotides align to TRBD2. This CDR3 comprises 15 residues. The germline gives CDR1 MNHEY, CDR2 SMNVEV (reference sequence). Trimming cost V 10 bases and J 6 bases; bases outside gene matches: 10. CDR3 sequence reads: CATTGLAGTFNEQFF. The CDR3 DNA follows: TGTGCCACCACCGGACTAGCGGGAACATTCAATGAGCAGTTCTTC.

The rearrangement uses TRBV19 and TRBJ2-3; TRBD1 matches 7 bases. The CDR3 extends over 15 amino acids. CDR1 and CDR2 from the germline V gene are LNHDA and SQIVND (reference sequence). Unmatched junction bases numbered 11, after V lost 7 bases and J lost 4 bases. CDR3 loop: CASNTRQGSADTQYF. The CDR3 DNA sequence: TGTGCCAGTAATACAAGACAGGGCAGTGCAGATACGCAGTATTTT.

Here the CDR3 DNA reads TGTGCCACCAGCAGAGCCAGGGGCGTGCAGCCCCAGCATTTT. This encodes CATSRARGVQPQHF. J is TRBJ1-5 and V is TRBV15; a weak D match, TRBD1 (6 bases). Trimming removed 1 base from V and 7 bases from J, with 11 bases in between. The germline V gene encodes CDR1 LNHNV and CDR2 YYDKDF (reference sequence). CDR3 length equals 14 residues.

This clone was picked up a small number of times. The rearrangement uses TRBV6-5 and TRBJ1-1; D call uncertain. The CDR3 is made up of 13 amino acids. Trimming removed 1 base from V and 4 bases from J, with 7 bases in between. Germline assignment: CDR1 MNHEY and CDR2 SVGAGI. The CDR3 coding sequence is TGTGCCAGCAGTTACTTCCTTGCCACTGAAGCTTTCTTT. This sequence encodes CASSYFLATEAFF.

This clone was recorded once. This chain joins TRBV28 and TRBJ2-5, with TRBD1 as a possible D gene (5 bases). The germline V gene encodes CDR1 MDHEN and CDR2 SYDVKM. Trimming took off 4 bases at V and 6 bases at J, with 18 bases between the two ends. The CDR3 length is 15 residues. The CDR3 nucleotides are TGTGCCAGCAGTTCTAGGACACTAATCAGGAAGACCCAGTACTTC. Encoded protein: CASSSRTLIRKTQYF.

The chain recombines TRBV2 with TRBJ2-7, with 7 bases that match TRBD2. Per germline, CDR1 SNHLY and CDR2 FYNNEI. Trimming cost V 0 bases and J 0 bases; bases outside gene matches: 5. CDR3 length: 16 residues. For the CDR3, the DNA is TGTGCCAGCAGTGAAGCATCGTCTAGCGGCTCCTACGAGCAGTACTTC. Translating it yields CASSEASSSGSYEQYF.

The gene calls are TRBV5-6 and TRBJ2-1; D ambiguous. From germline, CDR1 is SGHDT and CDR2 YYEEEE. The ends were cut back, 4 bases at V and 6 bases at J, with 8 bases in the middle. The length of the CDR3 is 12 residues. The DNA of the CDR3 is TGTGCCAGCAGCCCAGGCGTCAATGAGCAGTTCTTC. Translating gives CASSPGVNEQFF.

The V and J genes are TRBV30 and TRBJ2-2; D remains unclear. The germline V gene encodes CDR1 GTSNPN and CDR2 SVGIG (reference sequence). The germline V and J ends were trimmed by 4 bases and 7 bases, with 10 bases remaining between them. The CDR3 has 12 residues. DNA for the CDR3: TGTGCCTGGAATACATTGGTCGGGGAGCTGTTTTTT. Residues: CAWNTLVGELFF.

V usage is TRBV4-3 and J usage is TRBJ2-1; D uncertain. CDR3 length equals 14 residues. The germline gives CDR1 LGHNA, CDR2 YSLEER. The V end was cut by 1 base, the J end by 6 bases, with 10 bases between. The CDR3 loop is CASSQGDPGNEQFF. The CDR3, as DNA: TGCGCCAGCAGCCAAGGAGACCCGGGCAATGAGCAGTTCTTC.

Details on this clone: The same CDR3 arises from other DNA sequences in this sample as well. The CDR3 protein is CASGQGPYSNQPQHF. CDR3 DNA sequence: TGTGCCAGCGGACAGGGGCCATATAGCAATCAGCCCCAGCATTTT. This chain links TRBV27 with TRBJ1-5; the match to TRBD1 covers 9 bases. Unmatched junction bases numbered 5, after V lost 8 bases and J lost 0 bases. This CDR3 has 15 residues. Germline CDR1 MNHEY, CDR2 SMNVEV (reference sequence).

This rearrangement joins TRBV6-5 to TRBJ2-3, with 10 positions matching TRBD2. V trimming: 6 bases; J trimming: 0 bases; junction bases outside the gene matches: 3. The CDR3 length is 15 residues. Germline loops: CDR1 MNHEY, CDR2 SVGAGI. CDR3 DNA: TGTGCCAGCAGCCAGACTAGCGGGAGCACAGATACGCAGTATTTT. It specifies CASSQTSGSTDTQYF.

The V and J genes are TRBV29-1 and TRBJ2-1, with D maybe TRBD1 (5 bases). Per germline, CDR1 SQVTM and CDR2 ANQGSEA. Trimming took 7 bases from V and 3 from J, leaving 13 bases between them. The CDR3 extends over 13 amino acids. In nucleotides, the CDR3 is TGCAGCGCCGAAGGGGTCGTCTACAATGAGCAGTTCTTC. Translation: CSAEGVVYNEQFF.

A single count supports this clone. The chain joins TRBV19 to TRBJ1-5; a possible D gene is TRBD1 (6 bases). This CDR3 region has 14 residues. Per the germline V gene, CDR1 is LNHDA and CDR2 is SQIVND (reference sequence). V was shortened by 7 bases and J by 4 bases, with 14 bases between the two germline ends. The CDR3 sequence is CASNPGQKNQPQHF. The CDR3 DNA reads TGTGCCAGTAACCCCGGACAGAAGAATCAGCCCCAGCATTTT.